This T cell receptor beta chain comes out of a study of technical replicates of blood from several donors. Germline V gene sequence: CDR1 MNHEY, CDR2 SVGAGI. CDR3 length: 15 residues. The V gene end was trimmed by 6 bases and the J gene end by 1 base; junction bases not matched to a gene: 9. The assay was immunoSEQ multiplex PCR, and TCRdb's table has in-frame clones only and misses some. The sample holds fewer than 100,000 clones, about 97% seen once. The receptor was isolated from a human donor in good health. The material sequenced was T cells isolated from PBMCs. The chain recombines TRBV6-5 with TRBJ2-7, with TRBD1 identical over 7 bases. The CDR3 DNA follows: TGTGCCAGCAGCCGTGGGACAGAAGTTTCCTACGAGCAGTACTTC. This gives the protein CASSRGTEVSYEQYF.